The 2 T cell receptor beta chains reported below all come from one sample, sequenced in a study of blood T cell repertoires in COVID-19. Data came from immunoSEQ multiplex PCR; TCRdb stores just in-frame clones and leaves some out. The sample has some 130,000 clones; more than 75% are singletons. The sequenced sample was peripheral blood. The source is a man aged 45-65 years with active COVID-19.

The CDR3 sequence: CASSVEQYF. The CDR3 region has the DNA TGTGCCTCGAGTGTCGAGCAGTACTTC. The chain links TRBV9 to TRBJ2-7; D gene ambiguous. Germline values: CDR1 SGDLS, CDR2 YYNGEE. The CDR3 runs to 9 residues. The ends were cut back, 10 bases at V and 6 bases at J, with 8 bases in the middle. Based on the CDR3 plus reference TRBV9 and TRBJ2-7, the full variable domain is DSGVTQTPKHLITATGQRVTLRCSPRSGDLSVYWYQQSLDQGLQFLIQYYNGEERAKGNILERFSAQQFPDLHSELNLSSLELGDSALYFCASSVEQYFGPGTRLTVT.

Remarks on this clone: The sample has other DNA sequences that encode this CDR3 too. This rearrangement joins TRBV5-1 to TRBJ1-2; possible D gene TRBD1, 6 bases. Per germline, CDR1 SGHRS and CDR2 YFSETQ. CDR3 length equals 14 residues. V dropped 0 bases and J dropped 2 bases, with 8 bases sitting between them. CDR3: CASSLGDTNYGYTF. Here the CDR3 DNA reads TGCGCCAGCAGCTTGGGGGACACCAACTATGGCTACACCTTC. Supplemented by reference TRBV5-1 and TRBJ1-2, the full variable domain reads KAGVTQTPRYLIKTRGQQVTLSCSPISGHRSVSWYQQTPGQGLQFLFEYFSETQRNKGNFPGRFSGRQFSNSRSEMNVSTLELGDSALYLCASSLGDTNYGYTFGSGTRLTVV.